The rows below give T cell receptor beta chains drawn from one sample of a study of cytomegalovirus exposure and HLA in healthy donors. Data came from immunoSEQ multiplex PCR; TCRdb stores just in-frame clones and leaves some out. The top ten clones hold under 0.85% of a sample with about 330,000 clones, about nine tenths of them seen once. What was sequenced was PBMCs. The receptors stem from a woman between 18 and 29 years old in good health and CMV-seronegative. CDR3s include the opening cysteine and the closing phenylalanine or tryptophan. The D gene is left open where the match is weak. Some rows mark clone size as missing; the rest say once, few, many or name a class of expanded clone.

d_call	v_call	j_call	clone_size	cdr3_nt	cdr3_aa
.	TRBV5-1	TRBJ2-1	.	TGCGCCAGCAGCTCCCCGTCGGCAGCGAACAATGAGCAGTTCTTC	CASSSPSAANNEQFF
.	TRBV5-6	TRBJ2-7	.	TGTGCCAGCAGCTTCGGAGACGAGCAGTACTTC	CASSFGDEQYF
TRBD2	TRBV27	TRBJ2-7	.	TGTGCCAGCAGTCCAGGACTAGCTTCCTACGAGCAGTACTTC	CASSPGLASYEQYF
TRBD2	TRBV11-1	TRBJ2-5	.	TGTGCCAGCAGCACACTAGCGCTACAAGAGACCCAGTACTTC	CASSTLALQETQYF
TRBD2	TRBV29-1	TRBJ2-5	.	TGCAGCGTTGAAGATCGGACTAGCGGGAGTATGGAGACCCAGTACTTC	CSVEDRTSGSMETQYF
TRBD2	TRBV27	TRBJ2-1	once	TGTGCCAGCAGTTTAGAGGCGGGAGCCGGGGATGAGCAGTTCTTC	CASSLEAGAGDEQFF
.	TRBV7-2	TRBJ2-5	.	TGTGCCAGCAGCTTAGTCTTTGAGACCCAGTACTTC	CASSLVFETQYF
TRBD1	TRBV6-5	TRBJ2-7	.	TGTGCCAGCAGTTTACCGACCGGGACAGGGACCTACGAGCAGTACTTC	CASSLPTGTGTYEQYF
TRBD2	TRBV19	TRBJ2-1	.	TGTGCCAGTAGTACCGGACTAGCGGGAGGGGGTGAGCAGTTCTTC	CASSTGLAGGGEQFF
TRBD2	TRBV7-6	TRBJ2-5	.	TGTGCCAGCAGCACCTTGGCGGGAGGGCGGCAAGAGACCCAGTACTTC	CASSTLAGGRQETQYF
.	TRBV2	TRBJ2-2	.	TGTGCCAGCAGCCCTGGCCGTCGGGTTTACACCGGGGAGCTGTTTTTT	CASSPGRRVYTGELFF
.	TRBV7-2	TRBJ2-1	once	TGTGCCAGCAGCTTACTCTGGAGCTCCTACAATGAGCAGTTCTTC	CASSLLWSSYNEQFF
.	TRBV2	TRBJ2-6	.	TGTGCCAGCAGTGAAGACGGGGGGCCTGGGGCCAACGTCCTGACTTTC	CASSEDGGPGANVLTF
TRBD2	TRBV4-1	TRBJ2-7	.	TGCGCCAGCAGCCAAGATTTTACTAGCGAGACGCCCGAACCAACCTACGAGCAGTACTTC	CASSQDFTSETPEPTYEQYF
TRBD2	TRBV27	TRBJ2-7	.	TGTGCCAGCAGGCGTAGCGGGGGGGAGTCTTACGAGCAGTACTTC	CASRRSGGESYEQYF
.	TRBV18	TRBJ2-5	.	TGTGCCAGCTCACTCACGAGAGGAGAGACCCAGTACTTC	CASSLTRGETQYF
.	TRBV7-2	TRBJ1-3	.	TGTGCCAGCAGCTTGGGCAGGGTCAACACCATATATTTT	CASSLGRVNTIYF
TRBD2	TRBV27	TRBJ2-7	.	TGTGCCAGCAGCCCCTCTAGCGGCCACTTCACCCACGAGCAGTACTTC	CASSPSSGHFTHEQYF
.	TRBV11-2	TRBJ2-7	once	TGTGCCAGCAGTTTATTTCAGGGCTACGAGCAGTACTTC	CASSLFQGYEQYF
.	TRBV4-3	TRBJ2-7	.	TGCGCCAGCAGCCAAGGCGACAGCTACGAGCAGTACTTC	CASSQGDSYEQYF
TRBD2	TRBV2	TRBJ2-3	.	TGTGCCAGCAGTGGTTGGACTAGCGGGAGGGCCATAGATACGCAGTATTTT	CASSGWTSGRAIDTQYF
TRBD2	TRBV6-5	TRBJ2-7	.	TGTGCCAGCAGTCTAGCGGGACCTGGGGACGAGCAGTACTTC	CASSLAGPGDEQYF
.	TRBV5-1	TRBJ2-7	.	TGCGCCAGCAGCTTGGACCCCTCTCTGGGGCCCAACTTC	CASSLDPSLGPNF
.	TRBV5-1	TRBJ2-6	.	TGCGCCAGCAGCTTGGTTAGGGGCTCTGGGGCCAACGTCCTGACTTTC	CASSLVRGSGANVLTF
TRBD1	TRBV30	TRBJ2-3	.	TGTGCCTGCGAGGGGGCCCACACAGATACGCAGTATTTT	CACEGAHTDTQYF
.	TRBV5-1	TRBJ1-1	.	TGCGCCAGCAGCTTGTTCGGTCTGAACACTGAAGCTTTCTTT	CASSLFGLNTEAFF
.	TRBV27	TRBJ1-1	.	TGTGCCAGCAGGCTCAGACAGGCGAACACTGAAGCTTTCTTT	CASRLRQANTEAFF
.	TRBV2	TRBJ1-5	.	TGTGCCAGCAGACAAACAGAAGGACAGCCCCAGCATTTT	CASRQTEGQPQHF
TRBD2	TRBV6-5	TRBJ2-1	.	TGTGCCAGCAGCAGGACTAGCGGATACAATGAGCAGTTCTTC	CASSRTSGYNEQFF
.	TRBV21-1	TRBJ1-2	.	TGTGCCAGCAGCACCCGGGGCTACACCTTC	CASSTRGYTF
TRBD1	TRBV6-5	TRBJ2-3	.	TGTGCCAGCAGTCGCGACAGGGCCCCAGATACGCAGTATTTT	CASSRDRAPDTQYF
.	TRBV10-1	TRBJ1-2	.	TGCGCCAGCAGTGAGTCTCGCACACGTAACTATGGCTACACCTTC	CASSESRTRNYGYTF
TRBD2	TRBV7-3	TRBJ2-5	.	TGTGCCAGCAGCATTACTAGCGCGGAGACCCAGTACTTC	CASSITSAETQYF
TRBD1	TRBV2	TRBJ1-2	.	TGTGCCAGCAGTGATCCCGGGACAGACACCTTC	CASSDPGTDTF
.	TRBV6-5	TRBJ2-6	.	TGTGCCAGCAGTTACCTATCCTCTGGGGCCAACGTCCTGACTTTC	CASSYLSSGANVLTF
TRBD2	TRBV29-1	TRBJ2-1	.	TGCAGCGTTGAAGAGCTAGCGGGAGTCTACAATGAGCAGTTCTTC	CSVEELAGVYNEQFF
.	TRBV9	TRBJ2-4	.	TGTGCCAGCAGCCCATTGGGGGCGGGGGCGGACATTCAGTACTTC	CASSPLGAGADIQYF
TRBD1	TRBV29-1	TRBJ1-4	.	TGCAGCGTCGGGACAGGGACGAATGAAAAACTGTTTTTT	CSVGTGTNEKLFF
.	TRBV29-1	TRBJ2-2	.	TGCAGCGTTGGGGCCCGTGGGGCCGAGCTGTTTTTT	CSVGARGAELFF
.	TRBV7-2	TRBJ1-3	.	TGTGCCAGCAGCTTAGTTGCGGGGGCTTATGGAAACACCATATATTTT	CASSLVAGAYGNTIYF
TRBD2	TRBV6-1	TRBJ2-7	.	TGTGCCAGCAGCCCGACTAGCGGACTCTACGAGCAGTACTTC	CASSPTSGLYEQYF
.	TRBV27	TRBJ2-2	.	TGTGCCAGCAGCCTAAGTGTACTGAACACCGGGGAGCTGTTTTTT	CASSLSVLNTGELFF
.	TRBV6-5	TRBJ1-4	.	TGTGCCAGCAGTTACTCGGGGGGAAAACTGTTTTTT	CASSYSGGKLFF
TRBD1	TRBV4-2	TRBJ1-4	.	TGTGCCAGCAGCCAAGCCGGGACAGTTGACGAAAAACTGTTTTTT	CASSQAGTVDEKLFF
TRBD1	TRBV9	TRBJ2-3	.	TGTGCCAGCAGCGTAGAAACAGGGGGCTGGACAGATACGCAGTATTTT	CASSVETGGWTDTQYF
TRBD1	TRBV5-3	TRBJ1-1	.	TGTGCCAGAAGCGTTTCACAGGGGGCTAATACTGAAGCTTTCTTT	CARSVSQGANTEAFF
.	TRBV5-1	TRBJ2-1	.	TGCGCCAGCAGCTTCACAGGGATACGGACTTCCTACAATGAGCAGTTCTTC	CASSFTGIRTSYNEQFF
TRBD1	TRBV7-7	TRBJ1-1	once	TGTGCTAGCATCCATGGACAGGGGATCATGAACACTGAAGCTTTCTTT	CASIHGQGIMNTEAFF
.	TRBV2	TRBJ2-7	few	TGTGCCAGTGGCCCCAGCGGGTACGAGCAGTACTTC	CASGPSGYEQYF
.	TRBV5-1	TRBJ2-1	.	TGCGCCAGCAGCGAGGACTACAATGAGCAGTTCTTC	CASSEDYNEQFF
TRBD1	TRBV7-8	TRBJ2-5	.	TGTGCCAGCAGCTTTAGATCCCCCGGGACAGGGAGAGAGACCCAGTACTTC	CASSFRSPGTGRETQYF
TRBD2	TRBV27	TRBJ2-1	.	TGTGCCAGCAGTTTCCACGGACTAGCGGTACCATCCTACAATGAGCAGTTCTTC	CASSFHGLAVPSYNEQFF
.	TRBV5-1	TRBJ2-2	.	TGCGCCAGCAGCTGGCGAGGGGGGAACACCGGGGAGCTGTTTTTT	CASSWRGGNTGELFF
.	TRBV4-2	TRBJ2-2	.	TGTGCCAGCAGCCAAGAATCGGTCTTACCGATGAACACCGGGGAGCTGTTTTTT	CASSQESVLPMNTGELFF
.	TRBV4-3	TRBJ1-4	.	TGCGCCAGCAGCCAAGGAATGGGCGGGGGTCAAAAACTGTTTTTT	CASSQGMGGGQKLFF